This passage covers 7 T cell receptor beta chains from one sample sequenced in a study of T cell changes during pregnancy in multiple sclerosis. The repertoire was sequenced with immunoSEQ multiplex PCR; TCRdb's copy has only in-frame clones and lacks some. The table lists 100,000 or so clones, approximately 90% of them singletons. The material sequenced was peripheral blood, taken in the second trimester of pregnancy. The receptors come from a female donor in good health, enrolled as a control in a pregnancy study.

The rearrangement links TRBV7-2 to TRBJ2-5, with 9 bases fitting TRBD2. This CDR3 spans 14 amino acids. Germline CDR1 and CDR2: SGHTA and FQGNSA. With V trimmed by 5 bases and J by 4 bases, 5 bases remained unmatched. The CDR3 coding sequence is TGTGCCAGCAGCCTTAGCGGGAGTGGAGAGACCCAGTACTTC. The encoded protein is CASSLSGSGETQYF.

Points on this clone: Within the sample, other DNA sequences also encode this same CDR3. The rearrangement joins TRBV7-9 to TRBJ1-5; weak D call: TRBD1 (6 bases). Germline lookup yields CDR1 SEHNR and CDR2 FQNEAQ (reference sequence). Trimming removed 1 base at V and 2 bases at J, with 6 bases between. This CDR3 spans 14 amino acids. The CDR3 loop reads CASSLDRGNQPQHF. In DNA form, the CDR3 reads TGTGCCAGCAGCTTAGACAGGGGCAATCAGCCCCAGCATTTT. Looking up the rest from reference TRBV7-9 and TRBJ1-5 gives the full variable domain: DTGVSQNPRHKITKRGQNVTFRCDPISEHNRLYWYRQTLGQGPEFLTYFQNEAQLEKSRLLSDRFSAERPKGSFSTLEIQRTEQGDSAMYLCASSLDRGNQPQHFGDGTRLSIL.

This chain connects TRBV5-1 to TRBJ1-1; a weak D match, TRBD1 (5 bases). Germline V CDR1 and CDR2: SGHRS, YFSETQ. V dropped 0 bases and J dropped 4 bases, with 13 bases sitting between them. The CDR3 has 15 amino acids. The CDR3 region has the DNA TGCGCCAGCAGCTTGGAGGACTCGGGGGGCACTGAAGCTTTCTTT. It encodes CASSLEDSGGTEAFF.

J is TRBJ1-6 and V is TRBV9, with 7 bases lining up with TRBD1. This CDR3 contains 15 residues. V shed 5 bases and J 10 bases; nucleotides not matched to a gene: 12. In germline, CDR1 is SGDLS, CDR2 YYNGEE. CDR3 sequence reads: CASRQNDRVRSPLHF. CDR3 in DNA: TGTGCCAGCAGACAAAACGACAGGGTCCGCTCACCCCTCCACTTT.

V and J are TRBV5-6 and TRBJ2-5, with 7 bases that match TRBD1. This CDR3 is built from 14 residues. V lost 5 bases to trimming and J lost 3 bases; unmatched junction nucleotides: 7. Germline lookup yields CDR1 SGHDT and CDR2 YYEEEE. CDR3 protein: CASSVVQGEETQYF. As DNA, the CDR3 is TGTGCCAGCAGTGTCGTCCAGGGGGAAGAGACCCAGTACTTC.

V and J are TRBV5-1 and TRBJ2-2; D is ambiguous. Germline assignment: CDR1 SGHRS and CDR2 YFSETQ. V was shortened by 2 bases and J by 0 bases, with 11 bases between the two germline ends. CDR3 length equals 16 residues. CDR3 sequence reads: CASSFPQISNTGELFF. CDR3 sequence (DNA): TGCGCCAGCAGCTTTCCCCAGATTTCGAACACCGGGGAGCTGTTTTTT.

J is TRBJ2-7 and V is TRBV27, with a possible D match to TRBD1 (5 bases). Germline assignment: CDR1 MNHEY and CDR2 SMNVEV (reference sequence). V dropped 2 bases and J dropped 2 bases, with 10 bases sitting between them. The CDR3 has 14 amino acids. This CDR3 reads CASSLGRVAYEQYF. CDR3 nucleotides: TGTGCCAGCAGTTTAGGCAGGGTTGCCTACGAGCAGTACTTC.